This T cell receptor beta chain was identified in a study of control samples from healthy donors and cancer patients. The CDR3 runs 14 residues. Germline V lookup: CDR1 SQVTM, CDR2 ANQGSEA. Trimming took 7 bases from V and 2 from J, leaving 15 bases between them. Profiled with immunoSEQ multiplex PCR; TCRdb holds only in-frame clones, not every one. Found here are 15,000 to 20,000 clones, around nine tenths of them singletons; the top ten hold less than 35%. The chain has TRBV29-1 and TRBJ2-1; possible D gene TRBD1, 6 bases. The sequencing sample was made of PBMCs. The sequence came from a man aged 60-69 years with head and neck cancer. The CDR3 loop is CSGQDGRPYNEQFF. In DNA form, the CDR3 reads TGCAGCGGACAGGACGGCCGTCCCTACAATGAGCAGTTCTTC.